This T cell receptor (beta chain) was profiled in a study of blood T cells in healthy people across ages. Notes on the study in general: Significant beta diversity loss was already apparent by age approximately 38, declining roughly linearly. The authors considered diversity estimates from one million T cells to be underestimates.

At least ten counts were recorded for this clonotype. Antigen specificity is unknown. A second PCR of roughly 7 to 11 cycles used a sample-barcoded 5' primer and a J-beta primer mix. TCRdb used MiXCR to reprocess the 5' RACE reads, holding one entry per CDR3 protein. The data hold more than 1.4 million distinct CDR3 sequences, with about 40% observed a single time. The CDR3 is made up of 14 amino acids. After removal of 6 bases from V and 7 bases from J, the junction contained 6 bases not matched to a gene. Those donating, healthy Caucasian individuals from Russia, were aged 6 to 90. Peripheral blood samples of 7.5 to 10 milliliters were drawn from each donor.

The sequencing input was blood. The receptor was derived from a woman aged 18-29 years in good health. The V and J genes are TRBV12-3 or TRBV12-4 and TRBJ1-6; 7 bases are a match to TRBD1. The CDR3 sequence is CASRPGTENSPLHF. For the CDR3, the DNA is TGTGCCAGCAGACCCGGGACAGAGAATTCACCCCTCCACTTT.